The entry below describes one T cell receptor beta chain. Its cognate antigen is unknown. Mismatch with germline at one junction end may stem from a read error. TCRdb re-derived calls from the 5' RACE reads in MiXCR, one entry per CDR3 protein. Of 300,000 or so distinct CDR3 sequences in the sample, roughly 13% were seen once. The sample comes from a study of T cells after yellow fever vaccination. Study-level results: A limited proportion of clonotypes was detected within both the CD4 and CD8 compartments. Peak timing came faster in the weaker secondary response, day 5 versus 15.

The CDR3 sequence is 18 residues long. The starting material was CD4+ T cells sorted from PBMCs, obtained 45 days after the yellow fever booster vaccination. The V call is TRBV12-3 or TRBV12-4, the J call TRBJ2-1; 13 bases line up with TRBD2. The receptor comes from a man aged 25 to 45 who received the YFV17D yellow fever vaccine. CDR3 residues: CACSLGTSGTEVYNEQFF. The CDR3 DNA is TGTGCCTGCAGTTTAGGGACTAGCGGGACAGAAGTCTACAATGAGCAGTTCTTC.